Listed below are T cell receptor beta chains from one sample, sequenced in a study of blood T cell repertoires in COVID-19. Generated by immunoSEQ multiplex PCR, the TCRdb table keeps only in-frame clones and is missing some. This table has roughly 100,000 clones, roughly nine tenths appearing once. Sequencing was performed on peripheral blood. These receptors were taken from a woman aged 45 to 65 with COVID-19, enrolled during active disease. Each CDR3 is given with its conserved first and last residue. D genes are given only for firm matches. Clone size appears in some rows only: once, few, many, or a class for an expanded clone.

j_gene | v_gene | d_gene | abundance | CDR3nt | CDR3aa
TRBJ1-3 | TRBV6-5 | TRBD1 | NA | TGTGCCAGCAGTTTGCTACAGGGGCCGGGAAACACCATATATTTT | CASSLLQGPGNTIYF
TRBJ2-3 | TRBV11-2 | NA | NA | TGTGCCAGCAGCTCTCCGGGACTCCCCACAGATACGCAGTATTTT | CASSSPGLPTDTQYF
TRBJ2-2 | TRBV2 | TRBD1 | NA | TGTGCCACGGGACAGGAGGGTGTCGGGGAGCTGTTTTTT | CATGQEGVGELFF
TRBJ1-2 | TRBV7-2 | NA | NA | TGTGCCAGCAGCGTTGACAGAAACTATGGCTACACCTTC | CASSVDRNYGYTF
TRBJ1-6 | TRBV30 | NA | NA | TGTGCCTGGGCAGGGGATAATTCACCCCTCCACTTT | CAWAGDNSPLHF
TRBJ2-3 | TRBV4-1 | TRBD1 | NA | TGCGCCAGCAGCCACCGGGACAGGTTCACAGATACGCAGTATTTT | CASSHRDRFTDTQYF
TRBJ1-2 | TRBV3-1/TRBV3-2 | TRBD1 | NA | TGTGCCAGCAGAAGTCCCGGGACAGGTTCCTATGGCTACACCTTC | CASRSPGTGSYGYTF
TRBJ2-3 | TRBV11-2 | NA | many | TGTGCCAGCAGCCGCTTGGTCGGGACAGATACGCAGTATTTT | CASSRLVGTDTQYF
TRBJ1-1 | TRBV28 | NA | NA | TGTGCCAGCAGTCCGCCCGACGGGGGGGTGATTGAAGCTTTCTTT | CASSPPDGGVIEAFF
TRBJ1-1 | TRBV18 | TRBD1 | NA | TGTGCCAGCTCACCACCGGGACAGGGGGCGAACACTGAAGCTTTCTTT | CASSPPGQGANTEAFF
TRBJ2-2 | TRBV4-1 | NA | NA | TGCGCCAGCAGCCGATCTCAAGGGGACGGGGAGCTGTTTTTT | CASSRSQGDGELFF
TRBJ1-6 | TRBV28 | NA | NA | TGTGCCAGCAGCCGCGCACTAAATTCACCCCTCCACTTT | CASSRALNSPLHF
TRBJ2-1 | TRBV30 | TRBD2 | NA | TGTGCCTGGAGTGCGACTAGCGGGGGGGCTCCCAAGTACAATGAGCAGTTCTTC | CAWSATSGGAPKYNEQFF
TRBJ1-2 | TRBV14 | TRBD1 | NA | TGTGCCAGCAGCCCCCCGGACAGGGGGAACTATGGCTACACCTTC | CASSPPDRGNYGYTF
TRBJ2-7 | TRBV11-2 | NA | large | TGTGCCAGCAGCTTAGACCCGACAGCGACCTACGAGCAGTACTTC | CASSLDPTATYEQYF
TRBJ1-3 | TRBV3-1/TRBV3-2 | NA | NA | TGTGCCAGCAGCCAAGGGGTCACGGGTGGAAACACCATATATTTT | CASSQGVTGGNTIYF
TRBJ2-7 | TRBV5-4 | TRBD2 | NA | TGTGCCAGCAGTCATAGCGGGGGAACCTACGAGCAGTACTTC | CASSHSGGTYEQYF
TRBJ1-1 | TRBV30 | NA | NA | TGTGCCTGGATTGACTTTAGCCTAACTGAAGCTTTCTTT | CAWIDFSLTEAFF
TRBJ2-7 | TRBV28 | TRBD1 | NA | TGTGCCACCTCGGGGGGACAGGGGGTTTACGAGCAGTACTTC | CATSGGQGVYEQYF
TRBJ2-7 | TRBV4-2 | TRBD2 | NA | TGTGCCAGCAGCCAACCCGGGGGGAACGAGCAGTACTTC | CASSQPGGNEQYF
TRBJ1-6 | TRBV5-1 | NA | NA | TGCGCCAGCAGCTTGTCAGGACAGTCTTTGCTAGGCCCTAATAATTCACCCCTCCACTTT | CASSLSGQSLLGPNNSPLHF
TRBJ2-7 | TRBV7-9 | TRBD2 | NA | TGTGCCAGCAGCCCAGCGGGACTAGCGACCTACGAGCAGTACTTC | CASSPAGLATYEQYF
TRBJ2-7 | TRBV19 | NA | NA | TGTGCCAGTAGTATATGGCCTCCGTCAGGTCCGAGCTCCTACGAGCAGTACTTC | CASSIWPPSGPSSYEQYF